This T cell receptor (beta chain) emerged from a study of T cell clusters in autoimmune cytopenias. Overall study: TRB sequencing had a median around 52,000 reads and 2,000 to 3,000 distinct clonotypes per sample. Findings and caveats of the study: Exclusive TRB clusters were about 3-fold more numerous in healthy donors than in active autoimmune hepatitis. Primary autoimmune cytopenia patients appeared to lack physiological T cell clusters present in healthy donors. Functional roles of the in silico T cell clusters still await experimental validation.

This CDR3 has 17 amino acids. Looked up from germline, CDR1 is KGHSH and CDR2 is LQKENI. About this clonotype itself: The antigen is not known.

TRB was amplified by touch-down multiplex PCR, primer pools A and B combined. TCRdb reprocessed the multiplex PCR reads, keeping one entry per CDR3 protein, no DNA. Its table records around 2,000 distinct CDR3 sequences. TRB was amplified from approximately 250 ng of peripheral blood genomic DNA per sample. The chain combines TRBV18 with TRBJ2-2; with no DNA, the TCRdb D assignment of TRBD1 cannot be verified. What was sequenced was peripheral blood. The sequence came from a human donor with an autoimmune cytopenia or autoimmune hepatitis (not recorded which). CDR3 loop: CASSRKGQGTNTGELFF.